This T cell receptor beta chain was observed in a study of T cell responses to AZD1222 COVID-19 vaccine. Turning to this clone: Its antigen is currently unknown.

Study-wide results and limits: Donors, mostly white British, included more females; clonal diversity was possibly underestimated. Unmutated regions of variants are reportedly targeted by nearly half of spike-specific TCRs. The study identified only five to seven AZD1222 recipients as seropositive at baseline. Spike-wide vaccine-associated CD4 TCRs dominated at 160-218 and 743-854.

Germline CDR1 reads ENHRY; CDR2 reads SYGVKD. V was clipped by 10 bases and J by 2 bases, with 18 bases between them. The CDR3 extends over 16 amino acids. Produced via immunoSEQ multiplex PCR; TCRdb's table is partial and in-frame only. The sample has 120,000 to 150,000 clones; about 91% are singletons. This receptor was obtained from an adult who received the AZD1222 COVID-19 vaccine. Sample: peripheral blood, taken 28 days after the second AZD1222 dose. The chain links TRBV10-3 to TRBJ1-6, with D perhaps TRBD1 (5 bases). CDR3 coding DNA: TGTGCCACCGGGACGGCGTTACACACCTATAATTCACCCCTCCACTTT. It is translated as CATGTALHTYNSPLHF.